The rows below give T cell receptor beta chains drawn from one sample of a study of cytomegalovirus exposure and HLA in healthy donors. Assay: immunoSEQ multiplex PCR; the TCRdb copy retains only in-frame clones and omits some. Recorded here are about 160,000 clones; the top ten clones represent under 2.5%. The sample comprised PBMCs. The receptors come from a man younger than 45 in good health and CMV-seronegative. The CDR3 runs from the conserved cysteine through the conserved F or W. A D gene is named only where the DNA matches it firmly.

TGTGCCAGCTCACGAGACAGGACCGAGACCCAGTACTTC	CASSRDRTETQYF	-	TRBV18	TRBJ2-5
TGTGCCAGCAGCTTATCACGGACTAGCCTCCTTCGAGAGCAGTATTTT	CASSLSRTSLLREQYF	TRBD2	TRBV7-3	TRBJ2-3
TGTGCCAGCAGCCATGGACAGGGTGGTGAAAAACTGTTTTTT	CASSHGQGGEKLFF	TRBD1	TRBV9	TRBJ1-4
TGTGCCAGCAGCCCTTACGGGCGACTACATGAGCAGTTCTTC	CASSPYGRLHEQFF	-	TRBV11-2	TRBJ2-1
TGTGCCAGTAGTATCGGCCGGGGGAACACTGAAGCTTTCTTT	CASSIGRGNTEAFF	-	TRBV19	TRBJ1-1
TGTGCCAGCAGCTCCGGGGGGGGGAACACTGAAGCTTTCTTT	CASSSGGGNTEAFF	-	TRBV9	TRBJ1-1
TGCGCCAGCAGCTACGGACAGGGCGTTTCCCATGAAAAACTGTTTTTT	CASSYGQGVSHEKLFF	TRBD1	TRBV5-1	TRBJ1-4
TGTGCCAGCGGGGCAATTAATGAAAAACTGTTTTTT	CASGAINEKLFF	-	TRBV6-4	TRBJ1-4
TGCGCCAGCAGCCAAGACCGCCGGGAGTCGCGCGATGAAAAACTGTTTTTT	CASSQDRRESRDEKLFF	-	TRBV4-1	TRBJ1-4
TGCGCCAGCAGTGATACTCAGGACGGGGCCTACGAGCAGTACTTC	CASSDTQDGAYEQYF	-	TRBV10-1	TRBJ2-7
TGTGCCAGTAGTATCAGGGTACCAAGCAATCAGCCCCAGCATTTT	CASSIRVPSNQPQHF	-	TRBV19	TRBJ1-5
TGTGCCAGTAGTATTTTAGCGGGAGCCCCGAACAATGAGCAGTTCTTC	CASSILAGAPNNEQFF	TRBD2	TRBV19	TRBJ2-1
TGCGCCAGCAGCTTCTCCGGGACTGGGATAGATACGCAGTATTTT	CASSFSGTGIDTQYF	-	TRBV5-1	TRBJ2-3
TGTGCCAGCAAAACAGCGGGCATTAACACCGGGGAGCTGTTTTTT	CASKTAGINTGELFF	-	TRBV28	TRBJ2-2
TGTGCCAGCAGCAAGGACAGGCACTACGGGCACGAGCAGTACTTC	CASSKDRHYGHEQYF	TRBD1	TRBV11-2	TRBJ2-7
TGCGCCAGCAGCTTGGAGGCGAACAGGGTAGATACGCAGTATTTT	CASSLEANRVDTQYF	-	TRBV5-1	TRBJ2-3
TGTGCCAGCAGCTTAAGCGGGAGGGCGTACGAGCAGTACTTC	CASSLSGRAYEQYF	TRBD2	TRBV7-6	TRBJ2-7
TGTGCCAGCAGCTTGGGGCAGGGGGAAACAGATACGCAGTATTTT	CASSLGQGETDTQYF	TRBD1	TRBV5-6	TRBJ2-3